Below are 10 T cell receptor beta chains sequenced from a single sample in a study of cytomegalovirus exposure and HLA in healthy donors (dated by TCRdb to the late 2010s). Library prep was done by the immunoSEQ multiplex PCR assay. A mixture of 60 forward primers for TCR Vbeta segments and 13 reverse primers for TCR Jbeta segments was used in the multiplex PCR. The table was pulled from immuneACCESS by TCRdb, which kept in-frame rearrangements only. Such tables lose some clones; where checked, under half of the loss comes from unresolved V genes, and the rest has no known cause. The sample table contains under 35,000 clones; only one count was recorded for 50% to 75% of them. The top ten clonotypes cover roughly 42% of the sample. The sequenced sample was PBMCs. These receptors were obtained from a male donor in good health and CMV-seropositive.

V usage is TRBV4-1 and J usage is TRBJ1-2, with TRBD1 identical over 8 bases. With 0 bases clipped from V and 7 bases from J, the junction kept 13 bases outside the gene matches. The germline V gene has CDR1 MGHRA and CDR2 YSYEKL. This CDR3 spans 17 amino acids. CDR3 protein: CASSQEGTGPSYGGYTF. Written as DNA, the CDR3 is TGCGCCAGCAGCCAAGAGGGGACAGGACCGTCATACGGTGGCTACACCTTC.

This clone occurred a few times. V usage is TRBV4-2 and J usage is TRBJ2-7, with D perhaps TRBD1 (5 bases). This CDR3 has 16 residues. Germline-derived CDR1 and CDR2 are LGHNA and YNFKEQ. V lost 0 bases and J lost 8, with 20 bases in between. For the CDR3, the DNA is TGTGCCAGCAGCCAAGACGGTGGGCAGGGTCCAGGGAAGCAGTACTTC. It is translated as CASSQDGGQGPGKQYF.

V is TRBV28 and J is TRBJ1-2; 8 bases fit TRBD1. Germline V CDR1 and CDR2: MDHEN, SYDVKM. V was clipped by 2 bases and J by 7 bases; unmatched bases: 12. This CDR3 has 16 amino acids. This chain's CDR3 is CASSLRAGGLRGGYTF. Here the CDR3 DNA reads TGTGCCAGCAGTTTACGGGCAGGGGGCCTTAGGGGTGGCTACACCTTC.

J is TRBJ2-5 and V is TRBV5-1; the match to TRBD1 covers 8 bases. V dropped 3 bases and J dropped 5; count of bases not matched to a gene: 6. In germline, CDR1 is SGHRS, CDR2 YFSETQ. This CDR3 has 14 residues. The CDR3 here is CASSYWTGTETQYF. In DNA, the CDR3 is TGCGCCAGCAGCTACTGGACAGGGACGGAGACCCAGTACTTC.

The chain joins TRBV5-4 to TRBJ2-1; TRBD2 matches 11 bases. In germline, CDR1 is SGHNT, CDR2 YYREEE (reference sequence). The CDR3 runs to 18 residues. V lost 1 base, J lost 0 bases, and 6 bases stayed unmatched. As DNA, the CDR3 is TGTGCCAGCAGCTTGCTGGGACTAGCGGAAATCTCCTACAATGAGCAGTTCTTC. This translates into CASSLLGLAEISYNEQFF.

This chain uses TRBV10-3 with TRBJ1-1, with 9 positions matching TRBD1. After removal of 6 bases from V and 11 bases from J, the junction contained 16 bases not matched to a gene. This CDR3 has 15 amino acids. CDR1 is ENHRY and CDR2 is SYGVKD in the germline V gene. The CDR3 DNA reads TGTGCCATCAGAAATACTGGGACAGGGCGGGGGAATGCTTTCTTT. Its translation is CAIRNTGTGRGNAFF.

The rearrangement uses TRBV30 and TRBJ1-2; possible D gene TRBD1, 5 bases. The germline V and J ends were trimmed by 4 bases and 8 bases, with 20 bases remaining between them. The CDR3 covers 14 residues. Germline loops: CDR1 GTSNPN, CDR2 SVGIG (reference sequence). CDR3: CAWIRVGGSRGYTF. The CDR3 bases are TGTGCCTGGATAAGGGTTGGGGGGTCTAGGGGCTACACCTTC.

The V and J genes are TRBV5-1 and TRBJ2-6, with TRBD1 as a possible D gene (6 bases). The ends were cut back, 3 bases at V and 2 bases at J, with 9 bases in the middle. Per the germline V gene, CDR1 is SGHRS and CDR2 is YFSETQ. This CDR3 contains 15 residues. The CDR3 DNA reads TGCGCCAGCAGCTCCCAGGGGACTGGGGCCAACGTCCTGACTTTC. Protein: CASSSQGTGANVLTF.

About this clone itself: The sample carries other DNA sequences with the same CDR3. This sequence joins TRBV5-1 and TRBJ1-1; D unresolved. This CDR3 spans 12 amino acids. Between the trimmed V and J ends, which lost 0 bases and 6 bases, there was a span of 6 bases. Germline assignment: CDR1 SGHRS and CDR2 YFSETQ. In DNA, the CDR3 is TGCGCCAGCAGCTTGGGGCAGGCTGAAGCTTTCTTT. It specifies CASSLGQAEAFF. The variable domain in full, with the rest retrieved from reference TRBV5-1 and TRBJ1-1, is KAGVTQTPRYLIKTRGQQVTLSCSPISGHRSVSWYQQTPGQGLQFLFEYFSETQRNKGNFPGRFSGRQFSNSRSEMNVSTLELGDSALYLCASSLGQAEAFFGQGTRLTVV.

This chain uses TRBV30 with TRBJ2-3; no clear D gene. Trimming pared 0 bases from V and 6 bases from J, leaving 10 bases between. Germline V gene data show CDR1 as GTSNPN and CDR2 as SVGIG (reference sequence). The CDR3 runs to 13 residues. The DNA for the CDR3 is TGTGCCTGGAGTGTACGCAGAGGTGATACGCAGTATTTT. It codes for CAWSVRRGDTQYF.